This is a list of T cell receptor beta chains from one sample in a study of blood T cell repertoires in COVID-19. The assay was immunoSEQ multiplex PCR, and TCRdb's table has in-frame clones only and misses some. The sample contains some 250,000 clones, about 83% of which appear only once. Specimen: peripheral blood. These receptors were taken from a man between 25 and 39 years old who had recovered from COVID-19. Both conserved end residues are part of each CDR3. D genes are given only for firm matches. Clone size is stated in some rows and not others, as once, few, many or a class when expanded.

clone size,D gene,V gene,J gene,CDR3 DNA,CDR3 protein
NA,TRBD1,TRBV7-6,TRBJ2-2,TGTGCCAGCAGTTACGGACAGGGTGAAGCCGGGGAGCTGTTTTTT,CASSYGQGEAGELFF
NA,TRBD1,TRBV7-9,TRBJ1-4,TGTGCCAGCAGCTCCGGACAGGGGAATGAAAAACTGTTTTTT,CASSSGQGNEKLFF
NA,TRBD1,TRBV5-8,TRBJ1-1,TGTGCCAGCAGCTTGCAGGGGGTAGCTGAAGCTTTCTTT,CASSLQGVAEAFF
NA,NA,TRBV6-5,TRBJ1-2,TGTGCCAGCACGGGGGGGTCTAACTATGGCTACACCTTC,CASTGGSNYGYTF
NA,NA,TRBV6-1,TRBJ2-2,TGTGCCAGCAGTGAATTGAGCGGGGAGCTGTTTTTT,CASSELSGELFF
NA,TRBD1,TRBV7-9,TRBJ1-4,TGTGCCACCAAAGGCTCCGGGACAGTAGAAAAACTGTTTTTT,CATKGSGTVEKLFF
NA,NA,TRBV12-3/TRBV12-4,TRBJ2-1,TGTGCCAGCAGCCCGACAGAGGTCAATGAGCAGTTCTTC,CASSPTEVNEQFF
NA,TRBD2,TRBV2,TRBJ2-3,TGTGCCAGCAGAGAGCGGGGGGGCCGTCCCACAGATACGCAGTATTTT,CASRERGGRPTDTQYF
NA,NA,TRBV5-1,TRBJ2-2,TGCGCCAGCAGCTTGAGCGCGAGTAGCACCGGGGAGCTGTTTTTT,CASSLSASSTGELFF
NA,NA,TRBV6-2/TRBV6-3,TRBJ1-3,TGTGCCAGCAGTTACTCGAGCGAGGGTACCGGAAACACCATATATTTT,CASSYSSEGTGNTIYF
once,TRBD1,TRBV10-3,TRBJ2-2,TGTGCCATCAGGAGACAGGGGAACACCGGGGAGCTGTTTTTT,CAIRRQGNTGELFF
NA,NA,TRBV4-1,TRBJ2-5,TGCGCCAGCAGCTATAGACAGGCGGAGACCCAGTACTTC,CASSYRQAETQYF
NA,NA,TRBV18,TRBJ1-1,TGTGCCAGCTCAGGGCAGGGAGGTGCGGACACTGAAGCTTTCTTT,CASSGQGGADTEAFF
NA,NA,TRBV7-3,TRBJ2-5,TGTGCCAGCAGCTTACAGGGTTTGGGACAAGAGACCCAGTACTTC,CASSLQGLGQETQYF
NA,NA,TRBV10-1,TRBJ2-3,TGCGCCAGCAGTGGCGAGGGAGATACGCAGTATTTT,CASSGEGDTQYF
NA,NA,TRBV10-3,TRBJ1-1,TGTGCCATCAAGCGAAGCGGGATGAACACTGAAGCTTTCTTT,CAIKRSGMNTEAFF
NA,NA,TRBV28,TRBJ1-6,TGTGCCAGCAGTCCCGGGGGGGGAAATTCACCCCTCCACTTT,CASSPGGGNSPLHF
NA,NA,TRBV5-1,TRBJ1-2,TGCGCCAGCAGCTTGTCAGGGGTCGGTAACTATGGCTACACCTTC,CASSLSGVGNYGYTF